What follows are 22 T cell receptor beta chains derived from one specimen sequenced in a study of HIV-infected patients and healthy controls. Reverse transcription used around 500 ng RNA and constant-region primers for alpha and beta. Separate chain-specific third strand synthesis with multiplexing indices produced the alpha and beta libraries. TCRdb re-called the 5' RACE reads through MiXCR, storing one row per CDR3 protein. The sample contains approximately 16,000 distinct CDR3 sequences, more than 8% of which appear only once. All unsorted peripheral T cells were captured because whole blood was used without fractionation. Material: blood. These receptors all come from an adult in good health.

By share, this clonotype counts as medium-sized. The chain has TRBV20-1 and TRBJ2-5; D is unclear. V was pared by 0 bases and J by 7 bases, with 12 bases between. Germline CDR1 is DFQATT and CDR2 is SNEGSKA (reference sequence). The CDR3 loop spans 13 amino acids. The CDR3 protein is CSARDGWVVTQYF. CDR3 in DNA: TGCAGTGCTAGAGATGGTTGGGTCGTGACCCAGTACTTC.

This clonotype was seen ten or more times. This rearrangement joins TRBV10-3 to TRBJ2-5; 10 nucleotides align to TRBD2. This CDR3 has 13 residues. Germline V gene sequence: CDR1 ENHRY, CDR2 SYGVKD. V lost 10 bases to trimming and J lost 5 bases; unmatched junction nucleotides: 7. The CDR3 DNA sequence: TGTGCCACCGCGGGACTAGCGTACGAGACCCAGTACTTC. It yields the protein CATAGLAYETQYF.

This clonotype was seen repeatedly, ten times or more. The chain combines TRBV20-1 with TRBJ2-1, with 10 bases matching TRBD2. The germline V gene has CDR1 DFQATT and CDR2 SNEGSKA (reference sequence). Trimming removed 5 bases from V and 1 base from J; junction bases left unmatched: 14. This CDR3 spans 18 amino acids. CDR3 amino acids: CSAPHGASGSWSYNEQFF. The CDR3 DNA is TGCAGTGCTCCTCATGGGGCTAGCGGGAGTTGGTCCTACAATGAGCAGTTCTTC.

The chain has TRBV19 and TRBJ2-1; the match to TRBD2 covers 8 bases. The J segment lost 5 bases and the V segment lost 5 bases, leaving 17 bases of the junction unmatched. The CDR3 spans 18 residues. The germline V gene has CDR1 LNHDA and CDR2 SQIVND (reference sequence). The CDR3 DNA is TGTGCCAGTAGTCCTGGGACTAGTGTGAGTTTATTTCACAATGAGCAGTTCTTC. Protein sequence: CASSPGTSVSLFHNEQFF.

This clonotype occurred many times. The V and J genes are TRBV6-6 and TRBJ1-2; D gene unclear. Between the trimmed V and J ends, which lost 4 bases and 13 bases, there was a span of 16 bases. Germline CDR1 is MNHNY and CDR2 is SVGAGI (reference sequence). The CDR3 sequence is 12 residues long. CDR3 loop: CASSLVRVAGTF. The CDR3 DNA reads TGTGCCAGCAGTTTAGTAAGGGTCGCAGGCACCTTC.

This clonotype showed up many times. The rearrangement uses TRBV7-8 and TRBJ2-6; D uncertain. This CDR3 is 15 amino acids long. Germline lookup yields CDR1 SGHVS and CDR2 FQNEAQ. Trimming left V 6 bases short and J 0 bases short, with 9 bases between. The CDR3 protein is CASREGYSGANVLTF. CDR3 sequence (DNA): TGTGCCAGCAGGGAAGGATACTCTGGGGCCAACGTCCTGACTTTC.

The rearrangement links TRBV10-1 to TRBJ2-4; 9 bases are a match to TRBD1. Germline V gene sequence: CDR1 WNHNN, CDR2 SYGVQD (reference sequence). The CDR3 length is 14 residues. The trim removed 6 bases at V and 3 bases at J, leaving 3 bases unmatched. CDR3 DNA: TGCGCCAGCAGGAAGGACAGGGGCAAAAACATTCAGTACTTC. This sequence encodes CASRKDRGKNIQYF.

At least ten counts were recorded for this clonotype. The rearrangement uses TRBV5-1 and TRBJ2-3; a weak D match, TRBD2 (5 bases). The CDR3 is 13 residues long. Germline CDR1 and CDR2: SGHRS and YFSETQ. V was pared by 1 base and J by 4 bases, with 7 bases between. In DNA form, the CDR3 reads TGCGCCAGCAGCTTGATGGGAGCAGATACGCAGTATTTT. This sequence encodes CASSLMGADTQYF.

The V call is TRBV14, the J call TRBJ2-3; no clear D. Germline V lookup: CDR1 SGHDN, CDR2 FVKESK. This CDR3 is 15 amino acids long. V gave up 0 bases and J gave up 5 bases, with 12 bases separating them. The CDR3 nucleotides are TGTGCCAGCAGCCAAGAAGTTGAATTACGAGATACGCAGTATTTT. Amino acid sequence: CASSQEVELRDTQYF.

In this sample, this clonotype turned up many times. CDR3 loop: CASSYSTNPRSGELFF. The DNA for the CDR3 is TGTGCCAGCAGTTACTCGACCAACCCTAGGTCCGGGGAGCTGTTTTTT. V is TRBV6-5 and J is TRBJ2-2; D call uncertain. Per germline, CDR1 MNHEY and CDR2 SVGAGI. V lost 0 bases and J 6 bases, leaving 14 bases between the germline ends. CDR3 length: 16 amino acids.

This clonotype was found many times. The chain uses TRBV6-5 and TRBJ2-5, with 8 bases identical to TRBD1. The junction had 9 bases not matched to a gene; V was cut back by 5 bases and J by 1 base. This CDR3 has 16 residues. Germline lookup yields CDR1 MNHEY and CDR2 SVGAGI. The DNA for the CDR3 is TGTGCCAGCAGTCCCGGGACAGGATTGATCCAAGAGACCCAGTACTTC. This translates into CASSPGTGLIQETQYF.

V and J are TRBV6-5 and TRBJ1-2; D is unresolved. CDR3 length equals 15 residues. V was clipped by 0 bases and J by 5 bases, with 13 bases between them. Looked up from germline, CDR1 is MNHEY and CDR2 is SVGAGI. In nucleotides, the CDR3 is TGTGCCAGCAGTTACTCTGCCAACCCGGAATATGGCTACACCTTC. Translating gives CASSYSANPEYGYTF.

By share, this clonotype counts as medium-sized. The chain recombines TRBV28 with TRBJ1-1, with D uncertain. The V and J ends lost 6 bases and 1 base respectively, with 12 bases between them. CDR1 and CDR2 (germline): MDHEN, SYDVKM. CDR3 length: 14 residues. The CDR3 nucleotides read TGTGCCAGCAGCCCTTCGCAGGCGAACACTGAAGCTTTCTTT. It encodes CASSPSQANTEAFF.

In this sample, this clonotype turned up many times. The chain recombines TRBV12-3 or TRBV12-4 with TRBJ2-4; 8 nucleotides match TRBD1. J gave up 8 bases and V 6 bases, and 15 bases lay outside the gene matches. CDR3 length: 16 residues. The CDR3 reads CASRLPGTGSTDIQYF. The CDR3 region has the DNA TGTGCCAGCAGGCTACCTGGGACAGGTTCTACGGACATTCAGTACTTC.

In this sample, this clonotype turned up many times. The chain combines TRBV6-5 with TRBJ2-7; weak D call: TRBD2 (6 bases). Trimming took 6 bases from V and 5 from J, leaving 11 bases between them. Germline loops: CDR1 MNHEY, CDR2 SVGAGI. CDR3 length: 12 amino acids. The CDR3 region has the DNA TGTGCCAGCAGCCACTGCGGGGACGAGCAGTACGTC. As protein: CASSHCGDEQYV.

There are many counts of this clonotype. This chain connects TRBV4-1 to TRBJ2-1, with D unclear. The CDR3 has 18 residues. V was clipped by 4 bases and J by 1 base, with 20 bases between them. CDR1 is MGHRA and CDR2 is YSYEKL in the germline V gene. CDR3 bases: TGCGCCAGCAGCCGGACCCCCTCTCTAGGGTCATCCTACAATGAGCAGTTCTTC. Protein: CASSRTPSLGSSYNEQFF.

Worth noting for this clonotype: This may come from a read error, since a much larger clone is one base off. The rearrangement uses TRBV28 and TRBJ2-5; D uncertain. CDR1 and CDR2 from the germline V gene are MDHEN and SYDVKM. The CDR3 length is 12 residues. CDR3 nucleotide sequence: TGTGTCAGCAGCAACAACCAGGAGACCCAGTACTTC. As protein: CVSSNNQETQYF. The whole variable domain, remainder taken from reference TRBV28 and TRBJ2-5, is DVKVTQSSRYLVKRTGEKVFLECVQDMDHENMFWYRQDPGLGLRLIYFSYDVKMKEKGDIPEGYSVSREKKERFSLILESASTNQTSMYLCVSSNNQETQYFGPGTRLLVL.

This clonotype has more than one count but fewer than ten. This chain joins TRBV12-2 and TRBJ1-5. TRBV12-2 represents a pseudogene. This CDR3 region has 10 residues. This CDR3 reads CASPVEPQHF. The CDR3 coding sequence is TGTGCAAGTCCCGTCGAGCCCCAGCATTTT.

By sample fraction, this clonotype is medium-sized. The chain has TRBV20-1 and TRBJ2-2; no reliable D call. The CDR3 has 13 residues. Per the germline V gene, CDR1 is DFQATT and CDR2 is SNEGSKA (reference sequence). V dropped 2 bases and J dropped 5 bases, with 9 bases sitting between them. This chain's CDR3 is CSARIPYTGELFF. CDR3 DNA sequence: TGCAGTGCTAGAATCCCATATACCGGGGAGCTGTTTTTT.

This clonotype showed up many times. J is TRBJ2-3 and V is TRBV20-1, with 7 bases that match TRBD2. CDR1 DFQATT and CDR2 SNEGSKA come from the germline V gene (reference sequence). This CDR3 has 16 amino acids. With 0 bases clipped from V and 0 bases from J, the junction kept 6 bases outside the gene matches. In nucleotides, the CDR3 is TGCAGTGCTAGAGATTTGCTAGCGGCTAGCACAGATACGCAGTATTTT. Protein sequence: CSARDLLAASTDTQYF.

This clonotype has ten or more counts. This chain joins TRBV19 and TRBJ1-1, with no clear D. The germline CDR1 and CDR2 sequences are LNHDA and SQIVND (reference sequence). CDR3 length equals 14 residues. V was cut by 4 bases and J by 4 bases, with 13 bases left in between. The CDR3 DNA reads as TGTGCCAGTAGTAGCAAGCCGAGGGCCACTGAAGCTTTCTTT. It translates to CASSSKPRATEAFF.

This clonotype was detected only a few times. The chain links TRBV3-1 to TRBJ2-7; D is perhaps TRBD1 or TRBD2 (5 bases each). Germline CDR1 reads LGHDT; CDR2 reads YNNKEL (reference sequence). Deletions cut 4 bases from V and 4 bases from J, with 14 bases between. The CDR3 consists of 14 residues. This CDR3 is CASSPGDPRYEQYF. CDR3 DNA sequence: TGTGCCAGCAGCCCCGGGGACCCCAGGTACGAGCAGTACTTC.